The rows below give T cell receptor beta chains drawn from one sample of a study of CXCR3-negative and CXCR3-positive naive CD8 T cells. TCRdb re-called the 5' RACE reads and shows each CDR3 protein once, DNA omitted. The sample totals under 45,000 distinct CDR3 sequences. Material: memory CD8+ T cells from blood. These receptors all stem from a human donor in good health. Some clones in this sample may be carry-over from other donors' samples. Both conserved end residues are part of each CDR3. Some rows have no size entry. The others give once, few or many, or a class for an expanded clone.

abundance: -
j_gene: TRBJ2-3
v_gene: TRBV7-9
CDR3aa: CASSPPRTSGPTDTQYF

abundance: -
j_gene: TRBJ2-3
v_gene: TRBV6-4
CDR3aa: CASSPDPSTDTQYF

abundance: -
j_gene: TRBJ2-6
v_gene: TRBV4-3
CDR3aa: CASSQAFFSGANVLTF

abundance: -
j_gene: TRBJ2-5
v_gene: TRBV19
CDR3aa: CASSSNRGQETQYF

abundance: medium-sized
j_gene: TRBJ1-5
v_gene: TRBV6-2/TRBV6-3
CDR3aa: CASSYSENQPQHF

abundance: -
j_gene: TRBJ1-1
v_gene: TRBV7-9
CDR3aa: CASSMERGGTEAFF

abundance: -
j_gene: TRBJ2-5
v_gene: TRBV29-1
CDR3aa: CSPIYRQGAQETQYF

abundance: -
j_gene: TRBJ1-3
v_gene: TRBV28
CDR3aa: CASSFGIFSGNTIYF

abundance: -
j_gene: TRBJ2-5
v_gene: TRBV27
CDR3aa: CASSLWGGNQETQYF

abundance: -
j_gene: TRBJ1-2
v_gene: TRBV4-1
CDR3aa: CASSRDDQENYGYTF

abundance: -
j_gene: TRBJ2-1
v_gene: TRBV6-4
CDR3aa: CASSDSGGYNEQFF

abundance: -
j_gene: TRBJ2-7
v_gene: TRBV28
CDR3aa: CASSFSQPGYEQYF

abundance: -
j_gene: TRBJ2-7
v_gene: TRBV5-1
CDR3aa: CASSLGQGGLHEQYF

abundance: -
j_gene: TRBJ1-5
v_gene: TRBV7-2
CDR3aa: CASSQGGAGVPQPQHF

abundance: -
j_gene: TRBJ2-5
v_gene: TRBV18
CDR3aa: CASSTGMVETQYF

abundance: -
j_gene: TRBJ2-7
v_gene: TRBV6-5
CDR3aa: CASRTAYEQYF

abundance: -
j_gene: TRBJ1-1
v_gene: TRBV2
CDR3aa: CASTGQPNTEAFF